The 31 T cell receptor beta chains below all came from one sample that was sequenced in a study of shared clonotypes between healthy human individuals. The table came from immunoSEQ multiplex PCR; TCRdb's copy has only in-frame clones and leaves some out. The sample holds about 2.2 million clones, just under 95% seen once. As defined, naive CD8 cells were CD45RO-negative and positively selected for CCR7, with terminally differentiated effector memory CD45RA+ cells excluded. Sequencing input: naive CD8+ T cells from PBMCs. These receptors came from a man between 18 and 35 years old in good health. Some clones in this sample may be carry-over from other donors' samples.

This clone came up once. The gene calls are TRBV12-5 and TRBJ1-1; unclear D gene. CDR3 length equals 15 residues. V shed 2 bases and J shed 10 bases, with 20 bases lying between them. Per the germline V gene, CDR1 is LGHNT and CDR2 is FRNRAP. The DNA for the CDR3 is TGTGCTAGTGGTTTGTCCCCACCCCGGGAGCCGGGAGCTTTCTTT. This codes for CASGLSPPREPGAFF. The full variable domain, rest sourced from reference TRBV12-5 and TRBJ1-1, is DARVTQTPRHKVTEMGQEVTMRCQPILGHNTVFWYRQTMMQGLELLAYFRNRAPLDDSGMPKDRFSAEMPDATLATLKIQPSEPRDSAVYFCASGLSPPREPGAFFGQGTRLTVV.

A note on this clone: Germline and junction disagree at one end, which may indicate a read error. The V gene is TRBV6-6, the J gene TRBJ1-5; D unclear. CDR1 is MNHNY and CDR2 is SVGAGI in the germline V gene (reference sequence). This CDR3 has 14 amino acids. CDR3 sequence (DNA): TGTGCCACCAGTCCCCCGGGTAGCAATCAGCCCCAGCATTTT. Residues: CATSPPGSNQPQHF.

Only one count was recorded for this clone. This chain uses TRBV5-1 with TRBJ2-1, with 10 bases aligning to TRBD2. CDR3 length: 16 amino acids. V lost 3 bases, J lost 10 bases, and 13 bases stayed unmatched. The germline V gene encodes CDR1 SGHRS and CDR2 YFSETQ. CDR3 loop: CASSWDQREGLLEQFF. CDR3 bases: TGCGCCAGCAGCTGGGACCAGCGGGAGGGCCTTTTAGAGCAGTTCTTC.

The V and J genes are TRBV29-1 and TRBJ2-7; 9 bases are shared with TRBD1. The germline V gene encodes CDR1 SQVTM and CDR2 ANQGSEA. V dropped 4 bases and J dropped 4; count of bases not matched to a gene: 11. CDR3 length: 15 residues. The CDR3 DNA follows: TGCAGCGTTGGTGGGTCTGGGACAGGGCCGTACGAGCAGTACTTC. Translation gives CSVGGSGTGPYEQYF.

The rearrangement joins TRBV27 to TRBJ1-3; possible D gene TRBD1, 6 bases. Trimming pared 4 bases from V and 3 bases from J, leaving 10 bases between. CDR3 length: 14 amino acids. The V gene's germline CDR1 is MNHEY and CDR2 SMNVEV (reference sequence). The CDR3 loop reads CASSYRAIGNTIYF. The CDR3 nucleotides read TGTGCCAGCAGTTACAGGGCAATTGGAAACACCATATATTTT.

This chain links TRBV6-5 with TRBJ1-5; TRBD1 is a possible D gene (5 bases). CDR3 size: 15 residues. Germline loops: CDR1 MNHEY, CDR2 SVGAGI. V shed 5 bases and J shed 1 base, with 12 bases lying between them. CDR3 coding DNA: TGTGCCAGCAGTCCTACGGAGGGGAGCAATCAGCCCCAGCATTTT. This codes for CASSPTEGSNQPQHF.

Only a few counts were recorded for this clone. This chain uses TRBV30 with TRBJ1-5; D call uncertain. Germline CDR1 and CDR2: GTSNPN and SVGIG (reference sequence). The CDR3 covers 12 residues. Deletions cut 4 bases from V and 3 bases from J, with 7 bases between. CDR3 amino acids: CAWTNLNQPQHF. The DNA of the CDR3 is TGTGCCTGGACGAACCTCAATCAGCCCCAGCATTTT.

The chain is built from TRBV6-1 and TRBJ2-7; no clear D. Germline CDR1 reads MNHNS; CDR2 reads SASEGT. Trimming stripped 0 bases from V and 2 bases from J, with 8 bases between. CDR3 length: 14 amino acids. CDR3 residues: CASSEAGSTYEQYF. Written as DNA, the CDR3 is TGTGCCAGCAGTGAAGCTGGCAGTACCTACGAGCAGTACTTC.

The chain carries TRBV4-2 and TRBJ1-2; D is uncertain. Germline CDR1 and CDR2: LGHNA and YNFKEQ. V lost 4 bases and J 0 bases, leaving 6 bases between the germline ends. The CDR3 contains 13 residues. CDR3 sequence (DNA): TGTGCCAGCAGCCCCGGTCCTAACTATGGCTACACCTTC. Translation: CASSPGPNYGYTF.

This rearrangement joins TRBV9 to TRBJ2-1; no reliable D call. The V and J ends lost 3 bases and 9 bases respectively, with 10 bases between them. The CDR3 covers 12 residues. The germline V gene has CDR1 SGDLS and CDR2 YYNGEE. This CDR3 reads CASSDLVTEQFF. CDR3 sequence (DNA): TGTGCCAGCAGCGATCTAGTCACTGAGCAGTTCTTC.

The table lists this clone with a few counts. Other DNA sequences in the sample encode the same CDR3. The chain has TRBV5-1 and TRBJ1-1, with D hard to call. Germline CDR1 and CDR2: SGHRS and YFSETQ. The CDR3 has 13 amino acids. V was shortened by 0 bases and J by 1 base, with 4 bases between the two germline ends. The CDR3 DNA reads as TGCGCCAGCAGCTTGGACAGGAACACTGAAGCTTTCTTT. Its translation is CASSLDRNTEAFF.

This chain uses TRBV4-3 with TRBJ1-4; D gene unclear. The V gene lost 2 bases and the J gene lost 0 bases, with 10 bases spanning the gap. CDR1 LGHNA and CDR2 YSLEER come from the germline V gene. CDR3 length equals 16 residues. This CDR3 is CASSQHSLSTNEKLFF. CDR3 nucleotide sequence: TGCGCCAGCAGCCAACACAGCCTCTCAACTAATGAAAAACTGTTTTTT.

The rearrangement links TRBV10-3 to TRBJ1-3; tentatively, D is TRBD1 (6 bases). The V end lost 6 bases, the J end lost 2 bases, and 14 bases lay between the germline ends. Germline CDR1 reads ENHRY; CDR2 reads SYGVKD. This CDR3 has 15 residues. The CDR3 DNA sequence: TGTGCCATCAGAGCCTGGACAGCTACTGGAAACACCATATATTTT. As protein: CAIRAWTATGNTIYF.

This rearrangement joins TRBV9 to TRBJ1-2; D remains ambiguous. Germline CDR1 SGDLS, CDR2 YYNGEE. The CDR3 totals 13 residues. V lost 4 bases and J 4 bases, leaving 11 bases between the germline ends. The CDR3 coding sequence is TGTGCCAGCAGCCCCGACACGGGCTATGGCTACACCTTC. Protein product: CASSPDTGYGYTF.

This rearrangement joins TRBV19 to TRBJ1-1; unclear D gene. CDR3 length: 15 residues. Germline CDR1 LNHDA, CDR2 SQIVND (reference sequence). Trimming took off 9 bases at V and 0 bases at J, with 17 bases between the two ends. The CDR3 protein is CASTAGPSMNTEAFF. CDR3 sequence (DNA): TGTGCCAGCACAGCAGGTCCCTCCATGAACACTGAAGCTTTCTTT.

V usage is TRBV7-7 and J usage is TRBJ2-7; D might be TRBD1 (6 bases). Germline V CDR1 and CDR2: SSHAT, FNYEAQ (reference sequence). The CDR3 length is 13 residues. Between the trimmed V and J ends, which lost 0 bases and 6 bases, there was a span of 9 bases. CDR3 in amino acids: CASSLAQGFEQYF. The CDR3 bases are TGTGCCAGCAGCTTAGCACAGGGCTTCGAGCAGTACTTC.

Only one count was recorded for this clone. V is TRBV7-9 and J is TRBJ2-2; 11 nucleotides line up with TRBD2. The V gene end was trimmed by 10 bases and the J gene end by 0 bases; junction bases not matched to a gene: 7. The CDR3 is 16 residues long. From germline, CDR1 is SEHNR and CDR2 FQNEAQ (reference sequence). CDR3 protein: CATETSGTTNTGELFF. Written as DNA, the CDR3 is TGTGCCACCGAGACTAGCGGGACCACGAACACCGGGGAGCTGTTTTTT.

The chain links TRBV7-3 to TRBJ2-7; the D gene is possibly TRBD2 (7 bases). CDR3 size: 15 residues. Trimming took 0 bases from V and 3 from J, leaving 12 bases between them. CDR1 is SGHTA, CDR2 FQGTGA, per germline. The CDR3 nucleotides read TGTGCCAGCAGCTTAACGGGAGGGGGATTCTACGAGCAGTACTTC. Translation: CASSLTGGGFYEQYF.

J is TRBJ2-5 and V is TRBV27, with TRBD2 identical over 10 bases. Germline loops: CDR1 MNHEY, CDR2 SMNVEV (reference sequence). The J segment lost 3 bases and the V segment lost 4 bases, leaving 14 bases of the junction unmatched. The CDR3 loop spans 18 amino acids. The CDR3 is CASSSLSTKAGGEETQYF. The CDR3 DNA reads TGTGCCAGCAGTTCCCTATCCACAAAAGCGGGAGGGGAAGAGACCCAGTACTTC.

J is TRBJ2-2 and V is TRBV7-8; D may be TRBD1 (6 bases). Trimming removed 4 bases at V and 4 bases at J, with 13 bases between. Per germline, CDR1 SGHVS and CDR2 FQNEAQ. The CDR3 extends over 15 amino acids. CDR3: CASSWGPNPTGELFF. In nucleotides, the CDR3 is TGTGCCAGCAGCTGGGGGCCAAACCCCACCGGGGAGCTGTTTTTT. Complete variable domain (other parts from reference TRBV7-8 and TRBJ2-2): GAGVSQSPRYKVAKRGQDVALRCDPISGHVSLFWYQQALGQGPEFLTYFQNEAQLDKSGLPSDRFFAERPEGSVSTLKIQRTQQEDSAVYLCASSWGPNPTGELFFGEGSRLTVL.

V usage is TRBV10-2 and J usage is TRBJ1-1; TRBD1 is a possible D gene (6 bases). This CDR3 contains 13 residues. Germline loops: CDR1 WSHSY, CDR2 SAAADI. V was clipped by 8 bases and J by 1 base, with 11 bases between them. The CDR3: CASRQAENTEAFF. In DNA form, the CDR3 reads TGCGCCAGCCGACAGGCAGAGAACACTGAAGCTTTCTTT.

V gene TRBV7-9 combines with J gene TRBJ2-2; 12 bases align to TRBD2. The CDR3 runs to 16 residues. CDR1 is SEHNR and CDR2 is FQNEAQ in the germline V gene (reference sequence). V lost 8 bases to trimming and J lost 0 bases; unmatched junction nucleotides: 4. DNA for the CDR3: TGTGCCAGCCCGGGACTAGCGGGTACGAACACCGGGGAGCTGTTTTTT. As protein: CASPGLAGTNTGELFF.

CDR3 residues: CAISESKGGREQYF. The CDR3 nucleotides read TGTGCCATCAGTGAGTCGAAAGGGGGGCGCGAGCAGTACTTC. The chain is built from TRBV10-3 and TRBJ2-7; D could derive from TRBD1 or TRBD2 (6 bases each). Germline-derived CDR1 and CDR2 are ENHRY and SYGVKD. Trimming stripped 0 bases from V and 6 bases from J, with 12 bases between. The CDR3 consists of 14 residues.

This chain connects TRBV2 to TRBJ2-7; 7 bases map to TRBD1. This CDR3 has 14 residues. Germline V gives CDR1 SNHLY, CDR2 FYNNEI. The V gene end was trimmed by 5 bases and the J gene end by 7 bases; junction bases not matched to a gene: 11. The CDR3 reads CASSLWDSVGEQYF. The CDR3 DNA is TGTGCCAGCAGTCTCTGGGACAGTGTCGGAGAGCAGTACTTC.

The genes are TRBV30 and TRBJ2-7, with D tentatively TRBD1 or TRBD2 (5 bases each). The germline V gene encodes CDR1 GTSNPN and CDR2 SVGIG (reference sequence). V was pared by 2 bases and J by 0 bases, with 11 bases between. The CDR3 totals 14 residues. As DNA, the CDR3 is TGTGCCTGGAGTTACGGGGCACTCTCCTACGAGCAGTACTTC. Translated: CAWSYGALSYEQYF. Drawing the rest from reference TRBV30 and TRBJ2-7, the complete variable domain is SQTIHQWPATLVQPVGSPLSLECTVEGTSNPNLYWYRQAAGRGLQLLFYSVGIGQISSEVPQNLSASRPQDRQFILSSKKLLLSDSGFYLCAWSYGALSYEQYFGPGTRLTVT.

The CDR3 region has the DNA TGCGCCAGCAGCCAAGAAGGGAGGCAGGGGGCTGGAAACACCATATATTTT. It is translated as CASSQEGRQGAGNTIYF. The chain employs TRBV4-1 and TRBJ1-3, with TRBD1 identical over 7 bases. The CDR3 runs 17 residues. Trimming cost V 0 bases and J 2 bases; bases outside gene matches: 7. CDR1 is MGHRA and CDR2 is YSYEKL in the germline V gene.

In regard to this clone: This same CDR3 is encoded by further DNA sequences in the sample. V and J are TRBV7-9 and TRBJ2-2; the D is unclear. The CDR3 spans 15 residues. Trimming took 2 bases from V and 5 from J, leaving 12 bases between them. The germline V gene has CDR1 SEHNR and CDR2 FQNEAQ (reference sequence). This CDR3 reads CASSLRDSLTGELFF. The CDR3 DNA follows: TGTGCCAGCAGCTTAAGAGACTCACTAACCGGGGAGCTGTTTTTT.

This chain uses TRBV5-4 with TRBJ2-7; TRBD2 agrees at 7 bases. This CDR3 region has 15 residues. Germline CDR1 SGHNT, CDR2 YYREEE (reference sequence). The junction had 6 bases not matched to a gene; V was cut back by 1 base and J by 2 bases. In DNA, the CDR3 is TGTGCCAGCAGCTTGAGGCGGGAGCTACCCTACGAGCAGTACTTC. As protein: CASSLRRELPYEQYF.

The sample holds a few counts of this clone. The rearrangement uses TRBV13 and TRBJ2-7; perhaps TRBD2 as D (6 bases). Germline lookup yields CDR1 PRHDT and CDR2 FYEKMQ (reference sequence). V shed 6 bases and J shed 5 bases, with 23 bases lying between them. The CDR3 is 16 amino acids. The CDR3 DNA reads TGTGCCAGCAGGGAACTTACTAGCATTGGTACCGACGAGCAGTACTTC. This encodes CASRELTSIGTDEQYF. The variable domain in full, with the rest retrieved from reference TRBV13 and TRBJ2-7, is AAGVIQSPRHLIKEKRETATLKCYPIPRHDTVYWYQQGPGQDPQFLISFYEKMQSDKGSIPDRFSAQQFSDYHSELNMSSLELGDSALYFCASRELTSIGTDEQYFGPGTRLTVT.

The chain uses TRBV19 and TRBJ2-2; possible D gene TRBD2, 5 bases. CDR3 size: 12 residues. Germline lookup yields CDR1 LNHDA and CDR2 SQIVND (reference sequence). Trimming removed 9 bases from V and 1 base from J, with 6 bases in between. CDR3 sequence: CASGENTGELFF. The DNA of the CDR3 is TGTGCCAGCGGGGAGAACACCGGGGAGCTGTTTTTT.

This chain connects TRBV15 to TRBJ2-1, with 9 bases matching TRBD2. Looked up from germline, CDR1 is LNHNV and CDR2 is YYDKDF (reference sequence). V lost 2 bases to trimming and J lost 5 bases; unmatched junction nucleotides: 16. The CDR3 length is 19 residues. The chain's CDR3 is CATSRTPSWTSDDHNEQFF. The CDR3 nucleotides are TGTGCCACCAGCAGAACCCCGTCCTGGACTAGCGATGATCACAATGAGCAGTTCTTC.